This entry describes one TCR beta chain. The antigen is undetermined. The data originate from a study of T cell clonotyping in hematopoietic cell transplantation. General study points: Recipient TCR diversity dropped after transplant; expanded clonotypes rose from day 30 to 180.

CDR1 and CDR2 (germline): SGHKS, YYEKEE (reference sequence). The CDR3 length is 16 residues. Trimming cost V 1 base and J 5 bases; bases outside gene matches: 6. Using immunoSEQ multiplex PCR, the repertoire was profiled, and TCRdb retains in-frame clones only, with some absent. The table has 12,000 to 15,000 clones, roughly 94% seen once. The sequence was obtained from a male patient between 55 and 70 years old who had an allogeneic stem cell transplant from an unrelated donor, so the T cells may come from the graft donor. Some clones in this sample may be carry-over from other donors' samples. The chain recombines TRBV5-5 with TRBJ2-5, with TRBD2 matching 12 bases. The sample consisted of PBMCs, taken 30 days after allogeneic stem cell transplant. In DNA, the CDR3 is TGTGCCAGCAGCTTGCTGGCTAGCGGGGGGGGCGAGACCCAGTACTTC. Protein sequence: CASSLLASGGGETQYF.